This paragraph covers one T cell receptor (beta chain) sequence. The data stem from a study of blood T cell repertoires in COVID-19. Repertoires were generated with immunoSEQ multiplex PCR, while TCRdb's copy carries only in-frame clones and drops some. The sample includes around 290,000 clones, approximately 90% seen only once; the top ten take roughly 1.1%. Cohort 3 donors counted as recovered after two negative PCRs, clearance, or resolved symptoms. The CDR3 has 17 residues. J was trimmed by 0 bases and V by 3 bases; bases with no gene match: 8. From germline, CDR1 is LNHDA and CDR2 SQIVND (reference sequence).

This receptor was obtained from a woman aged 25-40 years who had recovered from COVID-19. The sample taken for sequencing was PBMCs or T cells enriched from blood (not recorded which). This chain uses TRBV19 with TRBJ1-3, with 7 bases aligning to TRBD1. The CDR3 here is CASSMMGQTISGNTIYF. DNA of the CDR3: TGTGCCAGTAGTATGATGGGACAGACGATCTCTGGAAACACCATATATTTT.